The 28 T cell receptor beta chains below were found in one sample sequenced in a study of Graves' ophthalmopathy and Graves' hyperthyroidism. RNA transcripts were the template, and TCR beta CDR3 regions were amplified from them. Scientists carried out first-round RT-PCR using HTBI primers and then a second-round multiplex PCR. Each CDR3 protein is one row after TCRdb ran MiXCR on the multiplex PCR reads. The sample gives 580,000 or so distinct CDR3 sequences, roughly 39% of which show up once; about 4.2% is in the top ten. Source material: peripheral blood or thyroid tissue (not recorded which). These receptors originate from an adult man with Graves' hyperthyroidism.

In this sample, this clonotype turned up many times. The chain is built from TRBV7-9 and TRBJ1-2, with 9 bases aligning to TRBD1. This CDR3 has 15 residues. Germline V gene sequence: CDR1 SEHNR, CDR2 FQNEAQ (reference sequence). The junction had 11 bases not matched to a gene; V was cut back by 4 bases and J by 8 bases. The CDR3 DNA sequence: TGTGCCAGCAGCTCCGAGGACAGGGGACTTATAGGCTACACCTTC. Translating gives CASSSEDRGLIGYTF.

The chain has TRBV5-1 and TRBJ1-6; 9 bases map to TRBD1. V was pared by 4 bases and J by 9 bases, with 5 bases of the junction left unmatched. Germline CDR1 is SGHRS and CDR2 is YFSETQ. This CDR3 spans 14 amino acids. CDR3 nucleotide sequence: TGCGCCAGCAGCACCGAGACAGGGGGTTCACCCCTCCACTTT. Encoded protein: CASSTETGGSPLHF.

Turning to this clonotype: Given a much more abundant clone one base away, this may be a read error. The genes are TRBV12-3 or TRBV12-4 and TRBJ1-4; possibly TRBD1 for D (5 bases). Trimming shortened V by 5 bases and J by 0 bases, and 10 bases separated the two germline ends. The CDR3 has 15 amino acids. The CDR3 loop reads CASSMGTTTNEKLFF. CDR3 bases: TGTGCCAGCAGTATGGGGACCACAACTAATGAAAAACTGTTTTTT.

There are many counts of this clonotype. The chain carries TRBV20-1 and TRBJ2-2; 10 bases match TRBD2. V lost 2 bases to trimming and J lost 5 bases; unmatched junction nucleotides: 8. The CDR3 runs to 16 residues. CDR1 is DFQATT and CDR2 is SNEGSKA in the germline V gene (reference sequence). The CDR3 nucleotides are TGCAGTGCTAGACCTTGGACTAGCGGAGCTACCGGGGAGCTGTTTTTT. Its translation: CSARPWTSGATGELFF.

This clonotype has only one observation. Here the CDR3 reads CATSSQGDQPQHF. Written as DNA, the CDR3 is TGTGCCACCAGCAGCCAAGGTGATCAGCCCCAGCATTTT. The chain joins TRBV15 to TRBJ1-5; D remains ambiguous. Trimming took off 3 bases at V and 5 bases at J, with 8 bases between the two ends. The germline CDR1 and CDR2 sequences are LNHNV and YYDKDF (reference sequence). The CDR3 runs to 13 residues.

The chain has TRBV7-8 and TRBJ2-3; D is perhaps TRBD1 (5 bases). Trimming cost V 0 bases and J 5 bases, with 12 bases left between them. The length of the CDR3 is 15 residues. In germline, CDR1 is SGHVS, CDR2 FQNEAQ. The CDR3 nucleotides are TGTGCCAGCAGCTTAGCACCAGGGTCGGGAGATACGCAGTATTTT. Protein product: CASSLAPGSGDTQYF. Using reference TRBV7-8 and TRBJ2-3 for the parts outside the CDR3, the full variable domain is GAGVSQSPRYKVAKRGQDVALRCDPISGHVSLFWYQQALGQGPEFLTYFQNEAQLDKSGLPSDRFFAERPEGSVSTLKIQRTQQEDSAVYLCASSLAPGSGDTQYFGPGTRLTVL.

There are many counts of this clonotype. At one of its ends the junction is not consistent with the germline gene, which may arise from a read error. CDR3 coding DNA: TGTGCCAGCAGTGTCCAGACTCAACTAAACTTC. This sequence encodes CASSVQTQLNF. The rearrangement joins TRBV2 to TRBJ2-7; D is undetermined. The CDR3 spans 11 residues. Germline V gene sequence: CDR1 SNHLY, CDR2 FYNNEI.

This rearrangement joins TRBV7-8 to TRBJ1-4; 7 bases are shared with TRBD1. CDR1 SGHVS and CDR2 FQNEAQ come from the germline V gene. V shed 5 bases, J shed 3 bases, and the junction held 6 bases outside the gene matches. This CDR3 has 15 residues. The CDR3 DNA follows: TGTGCCAGCAGCCCTCTAGACAGGGCTAATGAAAAACTGTTTTTT. Protein: CASSPLDRANEKLFF.

This clonotype was detected ten times or more. The genes are TRBV5-1 and TRBJ2-5; 12 positions agree with TRBD2. J gave up 1 base and V 3 bases, and 1 base lay outside the gene matches. The CDR3 is made up of 15 amino acids. Germline lookup yields CDR1 SGHRS and CDR2 YFSETQ. CDR3 sequence (DNA): TGCGCCAGCAGCTCGGGACTAGCGGGCCAAGAGACCCAGTACTTC. The encoded protein is CASSSGLAGQETQYF.

The chain employs TRBV6-5 and TRBJ1-1; 7 bases align to TRBD1. Looked up from germline, CDR1 is MNHEY and CDR2 is SVGAGI. Trimming removed 8 bases from V and 4 bases from J; junction bases left unmatched: 10. This CDR3 has 14 amino acids. CDR3 protein: CASARQGPFTEAFF. The CDR3 nucleotides read TGTGCCAGCGCCAGACAGGGTCCGTTCACTGAAGCTTTCTTT.

This clonotype appeared many times. This chain links TRBV20-1 with TRBJ2-2, with 12 nucleotides matching TRBD2. CDR1 is DFQATT, CDR2 SNEGSKA, per germline (reference sequence). J was trimmed by 7 bases and V by 6 bases; bases with no gene match: 6. The CDR3 extends over 14 amino acids. CDR3 residues: CSAPKTSGGGELFF. CDR3 DNA: TGCAGTGCCCCTAAGACTAGCGGGGGCGGGGAGCTGTTTTTT.

This clonotype came up many times. V gene TRBV12-5 combines with J gene TRBJ2-5; either TRBD1 or TRBD2 may fit D (6 bases each). The CDR3 has 13 amino acids. Trimming took 4 bases from V and 7 from J, leaving 13 bases between them. Germline loops: CDR1 LGHNT, CDR2 FRNRAP. The CDR3 region has the DNA TGTGCTAGTGGTTCCGAGGGGGGAGCGACCCAGTACTTC. It is translated as CASGSEGGATQYF.

Note on this clonotype: Germline and junction disagree at one end, which may indicate a read error. This sequence joins TRBV15 and TRBJ2-7; 7 bases match TRBD2. Germline V gives CDR1 LNHNV, CDR2 YYDKDF (reference sequence). The CDR3 runs 14 residues. The CDR3 reads CATCSGTGTYEQYF. The CDR3 DNA sequence: TGTGCCACCTGCAGCGGGACCGGTACCTACGAGCAGTACTTC.

The sample holds many counts of this clonotype. The V call is TRBV29-1, the J call TRBJ1-3; 9 bases agree with TRBD1. The CDR3 consists of 14 residues. The V segment lost 7 bases and the J segment 0 bases; nucleotides outside the gene matches: 4. The V gene's germline CDR1 is SQVTM and CDR2 ANQGSEA. The CDR3 region is CSAWDRASGNTIYF. DNA for the CDR3: TGCAGCGCATGGGACAGGGCCTCTGGAAACACCATATATTTT.

The V and J genes are TRBV5-1 and TRBJ2-7, with TRBD2 matching over 9 bases. The end of the DNA aligns better with TRBJ2-1, so the J call may be wrong. This CDR3 has 16 residues. Germline V gene lookup returns CDR1 SGHRS and CDR2 YFSETQ. CDR3 sequence: CASSPGLAGSYNEQFF. CDR3 coding DNA: TGCGCCAGCAGCCCGGGACTAGCCGGCTCCTACAATGAGCAGTTCTTC.

Concerning this clonotype: The conserved phenylalanine or tryptophan is not found at the CDR3 terminus, so this likely reflects a read error. No DNA is shown, since the ends of the CDR3 on it are uncertain; the CDR3 is the one TCRdb lists. The chain couples TRBV2 to TRBJ1-2; the table's D call of TRBD1 was not tested on the DNA. The CDR3 numbers 12 amino acids, ends counted. CDR1 is SNHLY, CDR2 FYNNEI, per germline. The CDR3 protein is CASNEDQGGRTI.

The V call is TRBV29-1, the J call TRBJ1-1, with D possibly being TRBD1 (5 bases). V lost 6 bases to trimming and J lost 4 bases, with 21 bases between them. The CDR3 totals 15 residues. Per germline, CDR1 SQVTM and CDR2 ANQGSEA. The CDR3 loop reads CSVGRGGSGSTEAFF. The CDR3 nucleotides read TGCAGCGTGGGTCGGGGGGGTAGCGGGAGCACTGAAGCTTTCTTT.

In this sample, this clonotype turned up many times. The chain employs TRBV2 and TRBJ2-2; D possibly matches TRBD1 or TRBD2 (6 bases each). V was shortened by 3 bases and J by 1 base, with 15 bases between the two germline ends. This CDR3 has 17 amino acids. Germline CDR1 is SNHLY and CDR2 is FYNNEI. Here the CDR3 reads CASSDFAEGGNTGELFF. The CDR3 coding sequence is TGTGCCAGCAGTGATTTTGCTGAGGGGGGGAACACCGGGGAGCTGTTTTTT.

The genes are TRBV6-6 and TRBJ1-3; 9 positions agree with TRBD1. Trimming cost V 4 bases and J 2 bases; bases outside gene matches: 12. Germline V lookup: CDR1 MNHNY, CDR2 SVGAGI (reference sequence). The CDR3 runs 18 residues. The CDR3 protein is CASSSVTGGPHAGNTIYF. The CDR3 coding sequence is TGTGCCAGCAGTTCAGTGACAGGGGGTCCCCATGCTGGAAACACCATATATTTT.

This clonotype was detected many times. The chain joins TRBV9 to TRBJ2-7; perhaps TRBD2 as D (5 bases). The CDR3 runs to 15 residues. The V end was cut by 4 bases, the J end by 2 bases, with 16 bases between. Germline loops: CDR1 SGDLS, CDR2 YYNGEE. DNA of the CDR3: TGTGCCAGCAGCTTACGGACGGGGAGTCCCTACGAGCAGTACTTC. It codes for CASSLRTGSPYEQYF.

On this clonotype: This may arise from a read error, as a much more abundant clone is one base away. The J gene is TRBJ1-2, the V gene TRBV6-5; D is unclear. The CDR3 loop spans 13 amino acids. Germline V CDR1 and CDR2: MNHEY, SVGAGI. Here the CDR3 reads CANSSRDYYGYTF. The DNA of the CDR3 is TGTGCCAACAGTTCCCGAGATTACTATGGCTACACCTTC.

This clonotype was observed many times. The V and J genes are TRBV20-1 and TRBJ2-2, with 8 bases lining up with TRBD1. From germline, CDR1 is DFQATT and CDR2 SNEGSKA (reference sequence). The V and J ends lost 2 bases and 2 bases, in that order; junction bases with no gene match: 7. The CDR3 contains 16 residues. CDR3 nucleotide sequence: TGCAGTGCTAGATGGCAGGGGGCTGCAAACACCGGGGAGCTGTTTTTT. Translated: CSARWQGAANTGELFF.

The table lists this clonotype with many counts. V usage is TRBV5-8 and J usage is TRBJ2-6; no definite D call. The germline gives CDR1 SGHTS, CDR2 YDEGEE. Trimming shortened V by 4 bases and J by 0 bases, and 11 bases separated the two germline ends. The length of the CDR3 is 16 residues. The CDR3 loop reads CASSTPDGSGANVLTF. CDR3 in DNA: TGTGCCAGCAGCACCCCGGACGGCTCTGGGGCCAACGTCCTGACTTTC.

This clonotype occurred many times. CDR3 loop: CASTDPEGTGELFF. The CDR3 nucleotides read TGTGCCAGCACCGACCCCGAGGGCACCGGGGAGCTGTTTTTT. This chain joins TRBV12-3 or TRBV12-4 and TRBJ2-2; perhaps TRBD2 as D (5 bases). Trimming took off 7 bases at V and 4 bases at J, with 13 bases between the two ends. There are 14 residues in the CDR3.

This clonotype was detected once. The chain carries TRBV7-8 and TRBJ2-1; TRBD1 matches at 10 bases. The V gene's germline CDR1 is SGHVS and CDR2 FQNEAQ. The CDR3 is 16 amino acids. The trim removed 4 bases at V and 9 bases at J, leaving 12 bases unmatched. The CDR3 DNA reads TGTGCCAGCAGCTCGGGACAGGGGCTCGGGGTAGGTGAGCAGTTCTTC. Translated: CASSSGQGLGVGEQFF. Variable domain in full (rest from reference TRBV7-8 and TRBJ2-1): GAGVSQSPRYKVAKRGQDVALRCDPISGHVSLFWYQQALGQGPEFLTYFQNEAQLDKSGLPSDRFFAERPEGSVSTLKIQRTQQEDSAVYLCASSSGQGLGVGEQFFGPGTRLTVL.

This clonotype was seen repeatedly, ten times or more. The V gene is TRBV19, the J gene TRBJ1-1; perhaps TRBD1 as D (5 bases). This CDR3 region has 13 residues. Trimming removed 3 bases from V and 11 bases from J, with 16 bases in between. The V gene's germline CDR1 is LNHDA and CDR2 SQIVND (reference sequence). CDR3 sequence (DNA): TGTGCCAGTAGTATTTCACGGCAGGGCGTTGCTTTCTTT. This encodes CASSISRQGVAFF.

The chain couples TRBV24-1 to TRBJ2-5; D may match TRBD1 or TRBD2 (6 bases each). CDR3 length equals 14 residues. Trimming left V 4 bases short and J 4 bases short, with 12 bases between. The germline CDR1 and CDR2 sequences are KGHDR and SFDVKD. CDR3 nucleotides: TGTGCCACCAGTGAAAACAGGGAGGCAGAGACCCAGTACTTC. It translates to CATSENREAETQYF.

This chain uses TRBV20-1 with TRBJ2-5, with 10 bases fitting TRBD2. CDR3 length: 13 residues. Germline V gene lookup returns CDR1 DFQATT and CDR2 SNEGSKA (reference sequence). With V trimmed by 5 bases and J by 6 bases, 6 bases remained unmatched. The DNA of the CDR3 is TGCAGTGCTTCGTCTAGCGGGAGCCAGACCCAGTACTTC. Protein product: CSASSSGSQTQYF.